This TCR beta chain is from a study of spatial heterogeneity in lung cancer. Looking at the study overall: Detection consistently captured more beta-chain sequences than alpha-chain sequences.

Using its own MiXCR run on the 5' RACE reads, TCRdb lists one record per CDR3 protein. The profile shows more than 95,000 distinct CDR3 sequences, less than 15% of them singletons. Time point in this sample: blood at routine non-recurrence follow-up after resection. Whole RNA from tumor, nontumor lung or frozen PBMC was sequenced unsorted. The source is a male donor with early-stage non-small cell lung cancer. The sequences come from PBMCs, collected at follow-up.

In DNA, the CDR3 is TGTGCCAGCAGCTTTCGGGGGGCGAGTGGCTACACCTTC. Protein: CASSFRGASGYTF. J is TRBJ1-2 and V is TRBV7-2, with D perhaps matching TRBD1 (6 bases). Germline loops: CDR1 SGHTA, CDR2 FQGNSA. Trimming removed 3 bases from V and 7 bases from J, with 12 bases in between. The CDR3 is made up of 13 amino acids.